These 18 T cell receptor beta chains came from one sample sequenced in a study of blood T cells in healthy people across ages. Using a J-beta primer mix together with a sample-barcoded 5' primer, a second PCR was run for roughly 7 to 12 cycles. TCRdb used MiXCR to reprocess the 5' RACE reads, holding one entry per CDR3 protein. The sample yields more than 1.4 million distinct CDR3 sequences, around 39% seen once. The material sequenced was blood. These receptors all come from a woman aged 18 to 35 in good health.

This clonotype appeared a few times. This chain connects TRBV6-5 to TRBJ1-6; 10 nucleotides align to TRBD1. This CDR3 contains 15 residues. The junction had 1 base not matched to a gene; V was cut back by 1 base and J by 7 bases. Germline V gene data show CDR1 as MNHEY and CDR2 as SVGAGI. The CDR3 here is CASSYLDRGNSPLHF. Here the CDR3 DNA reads TGTGCCAGCAGTTACTTGGACAGGGGGAATTCACCCCTCCACTTT.

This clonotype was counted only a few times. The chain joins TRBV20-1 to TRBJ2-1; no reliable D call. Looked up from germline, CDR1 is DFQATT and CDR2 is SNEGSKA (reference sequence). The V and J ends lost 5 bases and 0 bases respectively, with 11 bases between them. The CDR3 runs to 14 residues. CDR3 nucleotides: TGCAGTGCTCCCGGGCTCCGCTCCTACAATGAGCAGTTCTTC. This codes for CSAPGLRSYNEQFF.

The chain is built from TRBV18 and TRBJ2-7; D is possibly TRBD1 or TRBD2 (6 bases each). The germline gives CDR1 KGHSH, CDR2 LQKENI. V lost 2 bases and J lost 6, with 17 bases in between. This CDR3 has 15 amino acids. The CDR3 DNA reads TGTGCCAGCTCACCAGTTGAGGAGGGGGGTCGCGAGCAGTACTTC. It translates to CASSPVEEGGREQYF. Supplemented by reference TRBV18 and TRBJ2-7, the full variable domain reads NAGVMQNPRHLVRRRGQEARLRCSPMKGHSHVYWYRQLPEEGLKFMVYLQKENIIDESGMPKERFSAEFPKEGPSILRIQQVVRGDSAAYFCASSPVEEGGREQYFGPGTRLTVT.

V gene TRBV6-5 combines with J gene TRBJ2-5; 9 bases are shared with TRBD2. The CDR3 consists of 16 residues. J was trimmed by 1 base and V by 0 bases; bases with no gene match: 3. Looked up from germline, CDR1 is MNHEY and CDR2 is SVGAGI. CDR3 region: CASSYSAGGGQETQYF. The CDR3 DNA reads TGTGCCAGCAGTTACTCGGCGGGAGGGGGCCAAGAGACCCAGTACTTC.

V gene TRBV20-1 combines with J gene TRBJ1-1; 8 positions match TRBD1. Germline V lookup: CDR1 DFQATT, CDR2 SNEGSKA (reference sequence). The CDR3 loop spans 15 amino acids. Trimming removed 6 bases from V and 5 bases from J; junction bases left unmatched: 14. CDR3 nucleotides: TGCAGTGCGGAGGCGATCCAGGGGGCTCGGACTGAAGCTTTCTTT. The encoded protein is CSAEAIQGARTEAFF.

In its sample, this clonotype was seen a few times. CDR3 sequence reads: CASSQLINQPQHF. The CDR3 region has the DNA TGTGCCAGCAGCCAGCTAATCAATCAGCCCCAGCATTTT. This chain uses TRBV3-1 with TRBJ1-5, with D uncertain. There are 13 residues in the CDR3. V lost 3 bases, J lost 3 bases, and 6 bases lay in between. Per germline, CDR1 LGHDT and CDR2 YNNKEL (reference sequence).

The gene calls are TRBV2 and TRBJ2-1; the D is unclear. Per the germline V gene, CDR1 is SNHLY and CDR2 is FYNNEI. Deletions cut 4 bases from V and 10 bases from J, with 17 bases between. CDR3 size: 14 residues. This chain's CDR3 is CASSVEGKAREQFF. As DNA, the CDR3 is TGTGCCAGCAGTGTGGAAGGCAAAGCACGCGAGCAGTTCTTC.

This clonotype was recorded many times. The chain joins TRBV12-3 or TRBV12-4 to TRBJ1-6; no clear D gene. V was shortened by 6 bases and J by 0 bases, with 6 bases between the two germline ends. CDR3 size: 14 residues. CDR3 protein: CASRQSSYNSPLHF. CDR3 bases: TGTGCCAGCAGACAGAGCTCCTATAATTCACCCCTCCACTTT.

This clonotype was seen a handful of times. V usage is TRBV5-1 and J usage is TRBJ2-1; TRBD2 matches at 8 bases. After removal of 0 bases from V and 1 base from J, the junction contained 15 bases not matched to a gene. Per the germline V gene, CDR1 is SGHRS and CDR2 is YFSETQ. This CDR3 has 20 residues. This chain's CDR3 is CASSLDPTPRGAKSYNEQFF. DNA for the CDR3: TGCGCCAGCAGCTTGGATCCCACTCCGCGGGGGGCCAAATCCTACAATGAGCAGTTCTTC.

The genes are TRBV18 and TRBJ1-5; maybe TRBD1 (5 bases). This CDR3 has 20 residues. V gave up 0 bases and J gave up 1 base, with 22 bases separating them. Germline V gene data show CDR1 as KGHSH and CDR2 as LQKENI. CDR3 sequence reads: CASSPPYIGGIMKSNQPQHF. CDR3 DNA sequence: TGTGCCAGCTCACCACCGTATATTGGGGGTATCATGAAGAGCAATCAGCCCCAGCATTTT.

CDR3 nucleotide sequence: TGCGCCAGCAGTGAGGGGGTTCCGCGGGGGGCCTTGGATACGCAGTATTTT. Translation gives CASSEGVPRGALDTQYF. V and J are TRBV10-1 and TRBJ2-3, with 8 bases fitting TRBD2. The CDR3 length is 17 residues. Losses at the gene ends were 2 bases for V and 6 bases for J; bases not matched to a gene: 13. The germline CDR1 and CDR2 sequences are WNHNN and SYGVQD (reference sequence).

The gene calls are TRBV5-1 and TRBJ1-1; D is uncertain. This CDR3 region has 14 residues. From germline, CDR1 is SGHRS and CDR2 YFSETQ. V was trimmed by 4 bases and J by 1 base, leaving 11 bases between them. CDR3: CASSVGAQNTEAFF. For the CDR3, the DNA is TGCGCCAGCAGCGTTGGCGCCCAGAACACTGAAGCTTTCTTT.

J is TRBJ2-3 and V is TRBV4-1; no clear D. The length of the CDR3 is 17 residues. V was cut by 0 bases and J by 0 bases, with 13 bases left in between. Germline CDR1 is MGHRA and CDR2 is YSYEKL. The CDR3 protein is CASSQDPVPQSTDTQYF. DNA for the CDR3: TGCGCCAGCAGCCAAGATCCGGTCCCACAGAGCACAGATACGCAGTATTTT.

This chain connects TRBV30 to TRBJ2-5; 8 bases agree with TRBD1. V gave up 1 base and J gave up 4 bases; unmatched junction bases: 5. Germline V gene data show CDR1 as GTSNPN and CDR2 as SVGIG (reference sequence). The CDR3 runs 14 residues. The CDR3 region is CAWSGAGGGETQYF. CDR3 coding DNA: TGTGCCTGGAGTGGGGCAGGGGGCGGAGAGACCCAGTACTTC.

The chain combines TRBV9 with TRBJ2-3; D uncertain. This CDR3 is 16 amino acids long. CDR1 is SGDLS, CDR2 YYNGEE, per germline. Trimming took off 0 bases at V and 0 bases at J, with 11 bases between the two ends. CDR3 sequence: CASSVGVLKSTDTQYF. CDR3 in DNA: TGTGCCAGCAGCGTAGGGGTACTCAAAAGCACAGATACGCAGTATTTT.

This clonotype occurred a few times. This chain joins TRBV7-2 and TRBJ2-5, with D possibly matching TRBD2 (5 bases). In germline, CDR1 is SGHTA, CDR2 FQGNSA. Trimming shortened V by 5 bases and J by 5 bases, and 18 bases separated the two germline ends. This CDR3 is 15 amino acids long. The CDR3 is CASSKFDGLAETQYF. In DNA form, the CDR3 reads TGTGCCAGCAGCAAATTCGACGGACTCGCGGAGACCCAGTACTTC.

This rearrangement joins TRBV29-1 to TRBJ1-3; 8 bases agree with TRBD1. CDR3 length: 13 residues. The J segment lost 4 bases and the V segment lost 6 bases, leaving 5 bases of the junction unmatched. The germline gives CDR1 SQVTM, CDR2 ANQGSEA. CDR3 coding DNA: TGCAGCGTCGGACAGGGCAAGGGAAACACCATATATTTT. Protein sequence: CSVGQGKGNTIYF.

The CDR3 sequence: CASSVVAEAFF. CDR3 nucleotides: TGTGCCAGCAGTGTGGTTGCTGAAGCTTTCTTT. The chain employs TRBV6-1 and TRBJ1-1; no clear D. The CDR3 extends over 11 amino acids. The V gene's germline CDR1 is MNHNS and CDR2 SASEGT. V lost 4 bases and J 6 bases, leaving 6 bases between the germline ends.